Listed here are 32 T cell receptor beta chains from one sample, sequenced in a study of Ad26.COV2.S vaccination and SARS-CoV-2 variants. TCRdb keeps only in-frame clones here, not all; method: immunoSEQ multiplex PCR. The sample carries about 350,000 clones, roughly 90% recorded once. As to treatment: over 15 received Ad26.COV2.S at low or high dose, single or two shots; about 5 received placebo; per-sample allocation not given. Day 63 following the first vaccine or placebo injection was when the samples were taken. The sequencing here drew on peripheral blood, taken in a trial of Ad26.COV2.S vaccine versus placebo. These receptors all come from a person aged 18-65 years who received the Ad26.COV2.S COVID-19 vaccine or a placebo.

This clone appeared once. The V call is TRBV18, the J call TRBJ2-2; perhaps TRBD1 as D (5 bases). V lost 3 bases and J 1 base, leaving 12 bases between the germline ends. The CDR3 is made up of 16 amino acids. Germline loops: CDR1 KGHSH, CDR2 LQKENI. Here the CDR3 DNA reads TGTGCCAGCTCACCCGCAGGGTTGAGGAACACCGGGGAGCTGTTTTTT. Translating gives CASSPAGLRNTGELFF. Variable domain in full (rest from reference TRBV18 and TRBJ2-2): NAGVMQNPRHLVRRRGQEARLRCSPMKGHSHVYWYRQLPEEGLKFMVYLQKENIIDESGMPKERFSAEFPKEGPSILRIQQVVRGDSAAYFCASSPAGLRNTGELFFGEGSRLTVL.

This sequence joins TRBV4-3 and TRBJ1-2, with 10 bases aligning to TRBD1. CDR3 size: 16 residues. Germline V gene data show CDR1 as LGHNA and CDR2 as YSLEER. Germline trimming cut 0 bases from V and 6 bases from J; bases unmatched to any gene: 7. The CDR3 here is CASSQEYRTGGDGYTF. The CDR3 DNA sequence: TGCGCCAGCAGCCAAGAATATCGGACAGGGGGGGATGGCTACACCTTC.

This chain connects TRBV7-9 to TRBJ2-5; TRBD1 matches at 8 bases. From germline, CDR1 is SEHNR and CDR2 FQNEAQ (reference sequence). The ends lost 2 bases at V and 5 bases at J; junction bases unmatched: 10. The CDR3 contains 16 residues. In DNA, the CDR3 is TGTGCCAGCAGCTTAAATTTAGCGACAGGGGTCGAGACCCAGTACTTC. Its protein is CASSLNLATGVETQYF.

This clone occurred once. The V and J genes are TRBV11-1 and TRBJ1-6, with TRBD1 matching over 7 bases. V lost 4 bases, J lost 7 bases, and 4 bases stayed unmatched. CDR1 and CDR2 (germline): SGHAT, FQDESV (reference sequence). This CDR3 has 14 amino acids. CDR3 nucleotide sequence: TGTGCCAGCAGCTCCGGGACAGCGAATTCACCCCTCCACTTT. This encodes CASSSGTANSPLHF.

J is TRBJ2-1 and V is TRBV27, with unresolved D. The CDR3 is made up of 14 amino acids. Trimming removed 2 bases from V and 4 bases from J, with 9 bases in between. CDR1 is MNHEY, CDR2 SMNVEV, per germline (reference sequence). Written as DNA, the CDR3 is TGTGCCAGCAGTTTAACGCGGAATTACAATGAGCAGTTCTTC. Its translation is CASSLTRNYNEQFF.

The chain recombines TRBV5-5 with TRBJ2-6; D not certain. CDR3 length: 15 residues. With 0 bases removed from V and 0 bases from J, the gap between germline ends came to 4 bases. Germline-derived CDR1 and CDR2 are SGHKS and YYEKEE (reference sequence). The CDR3 sequence is CASSLGYSGANVLTF. CDR3 in DNA: TGTGCCAGCAGCTTGGGCTACTCTGGGGCCAACGTCCTGACTTTC.

The V and J genes are TRBV29-1 and TRBJ2-1; 12 positions match TRBD2. With V trimmed by 6 bases and J by 4 bases, 7 bases remained unmatched. The CDR3 is 15 residues long. Germline V lookup: CDR1 SQVTM, CDR2 ANQGSEA. CDR3 in amino acids: CSVAETSGRYNEQFF. DNA for the CDR3: TGCAGCGTGGCGGAGACTAGCGGGAGATACAATGAGCAGTTCTTC.

The V call is TRBV19, the J call TRBJ2-1; 8 bases are a match to TRBD1. Germline loops: CDR1 LNHDA, CDR2 SQIVND (reference sequence). The CDR3 totals 15 residues. With V trimmed by 8 bases and J by 0 bases, 6 bases remained unmatched. CDR3 DNA sequence: TGTGCCAGTGGTACCGGGACAGGCTCCTACAATGAGCAGTTCTTC. It encodes CASGTGTGSYNEQFF.

V usage is TRBV12-5 and J usage is TRBJ1-2; perhaps TRBD1 as D (5 bases). Per the germline V gene, CDR1 is LGHNT and CDR2 is FRNRAP. This CDR3 is 15 amino acids long. V shed 5 bases and J shed 8 bases, with 21 bases lying between them. The CDR3 reads CASGASGTVLWGYTF. DNA of the CDR3: TGTGCTAGTGGTGCGTCCGGGACTGTACTATGGGGCTACACCTTC.

This chain uses TRBV4-1 with TRBJ2-7; possibly TRBD2 for D (5 bases). Germline-derived CDR1 and CDR2 are MGHRA and YSYEKL. Trimming took 3 bases from V and 2 from J, leaving 14 bases between them. This CDR3 spans 15 amino acids. The CDR3 protein is CASSHQLVNTYEQYF. As DNA, the CDR3 is TGCGCCAGCAGCCATCAACTAGTGAATACCTACGAGCAGTACTTC.

The CDR3 DNA reads as TGTGCCAGCAGCACTGGGACAGGACAGCGAAACACCATATATTTT. This codes for CASSTGTGQRNTIYF. The J gene is TRBJ1-3, the V gene TRBV9, with TRBD1 matching over 8 bases. In germline, CDR1 is SGDLS, CDR2 YYNGEE. CDR3 length: 15 residues. V was pared by 4 bases and J by 5 bases, with 8 bases of the junction left unmatched.

V usage is TRBV6-5 and J usage is TRBJ2-3; no firm D call. The V gene's germline CDR1 is MNHEY and CDR2 SVGAGI. CDR3 length: 13 amino acids. V was shortened by 2 bases and J by 2 bases, with 5 bases between the two germline ends. CDR3 DNA: TGTGCCAGCAGTTACCAATCCACAGATACGCAGTATTTT. This sequence encodes CASSYQSTDTQYF.

The chain has TRBV19 and TRBJ1-1; D may be TRBD1 (6 bases). This CDR3 is 15 amino acids long. Trimming stripped 5 bases from V and 3 bases from J, with 16 bases between. Looked up from germline, CDR1 is LNHDA and CDR2 is SQIVND (reference sequence). Written as DNA, the CDR3 is TGTGCCAGTAGTCTACAGGGTAAAGGGGACACTGAAGCTTTCTTT. It encodes CASSLQGKGDTEAFF.

V gene TRBV5-6 combines with J gene TRBJ2-6; D unresolved. V was pared by 1 base and J by 2 bases, with 16 bases between. Germline V CDR1 and CDR2: SGHDT, YYEEEE. The CDR3 covers 18 residues. Here the CDR3 reads CASSLLDLPVAGANVLTF. The CDR3 nucleotides are TGTGCCAGCAGCTTGTTGGATCTCCCGGTGGCTGGGGCCAACGTCCTGACTTTC.

This clone was counted only a few times. The chain has TRBV28 and TRBJ2-7; 11 bases are a match to TRBD2. Germline CDR1 MDHEN, CDR2 SYDVKM. The CDR3 has 14 residues. V lost 4 bases to trimming and J lost 6 bases; unmatched junction nucleotides: 5. The CDR3 here is CASSSPGLAAEQYF. The CDR3 region has the DNA TGTGCCAGCAGTTCACCGGGACTAGCGGCCGAGCAGTACTTC.

J is TRBJ2-3 and V is TRBV6-4; D uncertain. Germline CDR1 is MRHNA and CDR2 is SNTAGT. V was trimmed by 1 base and J by 1 base, leaving 6 bases between them. The CDR3 has 14 amino acids. The CDR3 reads CASSDYFGTDTQYF. The DNA for the CDR3 is TGTGCCAGCAGTGACTACTTTGGCACAGATACGCAGTATTTT.

The chain has TRBV9 and TRBJ2-5; 16 nucleotides match TRBD2. This CDR3 has 17 residues. Germline V gene sequence: CDR1 SGDLS, CDR2 YYNGEE. J lost 2 bases, V lost 3 bases, and 4 bases had no gene match. The CDR3: CASSASGLAGGQETQYF. The CDR3 DNA follows: TGTGCCAGCAGCGCTTCGGGACTAGCGGGGGGGCAAGAGACCCAGTACTTC.

The chain carries TRBV3-1 (or the pseudogene TRBV3-2) and TRBJ2-5; the D call may be TRBD1 or TRBD2 (5 bases each). V was trimmed by 2 bases and J by 5 bases, leaving 15 bases between them. The CDR3 spans 15 residues. Germline-derived CDR1 and CDR2 are LGHDT and YNNKEL (reference sequence). This CDR3 is CASSQPGRDKETQYF. Here the CDR3 DNA reads TGTGCCAGCAGCCAACCGGGACGAGACAAGGAGACCCAGTACTTC.

The V gene is TRBV18, the J gene TRBJ1-1; 7 nucleotides line up with TRBD1. In germline, CDR1 is KGHSH, CDR2 LQKENI. The CDR3 length is 16 residues. V lost 8 bases, J lost 7 bases, and 19 bases stayed unmatched. The DNA of the CDR3 is TGTGCCAGCCCGACACAGGGGACTTTTGGGGAGGGTGAAGCTTTCTTT. This codes for CASPTQGTFGEGEAFF.

The chain uses TRBV2 and TRBJ1-2; the match to TRBD1 covers 10 bases. V lost 6 bases, J lost 2 bases, and 6 bases stayed unmatched. Germline V lookup: CDR1 SNHLY, CDR2 FYNNEI. The CDR3 runs 15 residues. The CDR3 sequence is CASRRQGAENYGYTF. CDR3 in DNA: TGTGCCAGCAGACGACAGGGGGCGGAGAACTATGGCTACACCTTC.

The gene calls are TRBV19 and TRBJ1-2; D is perhaps TRBD1 (5 bases). The V and J ends lost 2 bases and 4 bases respectively, with 17 bases between them. Germline lookup yields CDR1 LNHDA and CDR2 SQIVND (reference sequence). The CDR3 is 16 residues long. The DNA for the CDR3 is TGTGCCAGTAGTATATCCCGGGGGTCAGTTCTCTATGGCTACACCTTC. Protein: CASSISRGSVLYGYTF.

The chain couples TRBV7-6 to TRBJ2-2, with 7 bases aligning to TRBD2. This CDR3 has 16 amino acids. CDR1 and CDR2 (germline): SGHVS, FNYEAQ. J lost 2 bases, V lost 0 bases, and 3 bases had no gene match. The CDR3: CASSLAAGANTGELFF. CDR3 DNA sequence: TGTGCCAGCAGCTTAGCGGCGGGAGCCAACACCGGGGAGCTGTTTTTT.

The J gene is TRBJ1-1, the V gene TRBV14; TRBD1 aligns across 7 bases. V lost 4 bases to trimming and J lost 11 bases; unmatched junction nucleotides: 10. The CDR3 spans 13 residues. The germline V gene has CDR1 SGHDN and CDR2 FVKESK. The CDR3 DNA reads as TGTGCCAGCAGCCGTGAGACAGGGAGTGAGGCTTTCTTT. This sequence encodes CASSRETGSEAFF. Variable domain in full (rest from reference TRBV14 and TRBJ1-1): EAGVTQFPSHSVIEKGQTVTLRCDPISGHDNLYWYRRVMGKEIKFLLHFVKESKQDESGMPNNRFLAERTGGTYSTLKVQPAELEDSGVYFCASSRETGSEAFFGQGTRLTVV.

This clone was found once. V is TRBV7-2 and J is TRBJ1-1, with D tentatively TRBD1 (6 bases). The V end was cut by 5 bases, the J end by 1 base, with 14 bases between. Looked up from germline, CDR1 is SGHTA and CDR2 is FQGNSA. This CDR3 has 15 residues. The CDR3 loop is CASSPAGGPNTEAFF. The CDR3 nucleotides read TGTGCCAGCAGCCCCGCCGGGGGCCCGAACACTGAAGCTTTCTTT.

This clone was detected ten times or more. This sequence joins TRBV27 and TRBJ2-2; D uncertain. The CDR3 is 14 amino acids. The germline V gene encodes CDR1 MNHEY and CDR2 SMNVEV (reference sequence). Trimming removed 5 bases at V and 1 base at J, with 8 bases between. Here the CDR3 reads CASSGPMNTGELFF. The DNA of the CDR3 is TGTGCCAGCAGTGGCCCAATGAACACCGGGGAGCTGTTTTTT.

The rearrangement joins TRBV7-8 to TRBJ1-6; 11 bases agree with TRBD1. The CDR3 runs to 18 residues. With 6 bases clipped from V and 8 bases from J, the junction kept 15 bases outside the gene matches. Germline CDR1 SGHVS, CDR2 FQNEAQ. CDR3 protein: CASSKRKPGQGVHSPLHF. The DNA for the CDR3 is TGTGCCAGCAGTAAGCGGAAACCGGGACAGGGGGTTCATTCACCCCTCCACTTT. The complete variable domain, with remaining parts taken from reference TRBV7-8 and TRBJ1-6, reads GAGVSQSPRYKVAKRGQDVALRCDPISGHVSLFWYQQALGQGPEFLTYFQNEAQLDKSGLPSDRFFAERPEGSVSTLKIQRTQQEDSAVYLCASSKRKPGQGVHSPLHFGNGTRLTVT.

The V gene is TRBV29-1, the J gene TRBJ1-1; maybe TRBD1 (6 bases). Trimming left V 5 bases short and J 1 base short, with 14 bases between. The CDR3 sequence is 14 residues long. Germline V gene sequence: CDR1 SQVTM, CDR2 ANQGSEA. As DNA, the CDR3 is TGCAGCGTTAAGAGGCAAGGGGGGAACACTGAAGCTTTCTTT. This codes for CSVKRQGGNTEAFF.

The V and J genes are TRBV5-4 and TRBJ2-3; possibly TRBD2 for D (5 bases). The CDR3 runs to 15 residues. V was cut by 5 bases and J by 3 bases, with 16 bases left in between. Germline-derived CDR1 and CDR2 are SGHNT and YYREEE (reference sequence). CDR3 nucleotide sequence: TGTGCCAGCAGTTACGCCGGAGGCGGAACAGATACGCAGTATTTT. It is translated as CASSYAGGGTDTQYF. The full variable domain, its missing parts supplied by reference TRBV5-4 and TRBJ2-3, is ETGVTQSPTHLIKTRGQQVTLRCSSQSGHNTVSWYQQALGQGPQFIFQYYREEENGRGNFPPRFSGLQFPNYSSELNVNALELDDSALYLCASSYAGGGTDTQYFGPGTRLTVL.

This clone was seen more than once but under ten times. The chain carries TRBV19 and TRBJ2-7; 8 bases are shared with TRBD1. Germline lookup yields CDR1 LNHDA and CDR2 SQIVND (reference sequence). The ends lost 3 bases at V and 2 bases at J; junction bases unmatched: 6. This CDR3 region has 15 residues. This CDR3 is CASSMAGQGAYEQYF. The CDR3 nucleotides are TGTGCCAGTAGTATGGCAGGACAGGGAGCCTACGAGCAGTACTTC.

The chain uses TRBV27 and TRBJ1-5; D remains unclear. Germline V gene lookup returns CDR1 MNHEY and CDR2 SMNVEV (reference sequence). The CDR3 spans 13 residues. Trimming removed 3 bases from V and 5 bases from J, with 8 bases in between. The CDR3: CASSFGRDQPQHF. In DNA form, the CDR3 reads TGTGCCAGCAGTTTCGGGCGGGATCAGCCCCAGCATTTT.

V and J are TRBV7-9 and TRBJ2-1; D possibly corresponds to TRBD2 (6 bases). V was trimmed by 1 base and J by 5 bases, leaving 15 bases between them. The CDR3 has 16 residues. CDR1 is SEHNR, CDR2 FQNEAQ, per germline (reference sequence). CDR3 protein: CASSLGGAGIHNEQFF. The CDR3 nucleotides are TGTGCCAGCAGCTTAGGAGGGGCGGGAATCCACAATGAGCAGTTCTTC.

The J gene is TRBJ2-7, the V gene TRBV19, with 11 bases matching TRBD1. This CDR3 region has 13 residues. Germline V gene sequence: CDR1 LNHDA, CDR2 SQIVND (reference sequence). With 7 bases clipped from V and 3 bases from J, the junction kept 2 bases outside the gene matches. The CDR3 DNA is TGTGCCAGTAAGGGACAGGGGGGCTACGAGCAGTACTTC. This codes for CASKGQGGYEQYF. The whole variable domain, filled in from reference TRBV19 and TRBJ2-7, reads DGGITQSPKYLFRKEGQNVTLSCEQNLNHDAMYWYRQDPGQGLRLIYYSQIVNDFQKGDIAEGYSVSREKKESFPLTVTSAQKNPTAFYLCASKGQGGYEQYFGPGTRLTVT.